One T cell receptor (beta chain) is described in this entry. As yet, its antigen is unknown. The data stem from a study of OX40 agonist ivuxolimab in advanced cancers. About the research overall: Prior anti-PD-1, anti-PD-L1 or anti-CTLA-4 therapy was allowed; 40% to 50% had some. One hepatocellular carcinoma and a couple of cutaneous melanoma patients partially responded.

The CDR3 runs to 20 residues. Germline CDR1 is SGHVS and CDR2 is FNYEAQ. J gave up 2 bases and V 3 bases, and 13 bases lay outside the gene matches. Points from the study as a whole: CD8+ T cells averaged more expanded clones than CD4+.

TCRdb's table, derived via immunoSEQ multiplex PCR, lists solely in-frame clones and lacks some. The table has under 200,000 clones, roughly 94% seen once. The source of this sequence is an adult with an advanced solid tumor such as melanoma, head and neck, liver or kidney cancer. This material consisted of CD4+ or CD8+ T cells sorted from blood, taken in a trial of the OX40 agonist ivuxolimab. V gene TRBV7-6 combines with J gene TRBJ2-1; 13 nucleotides line up with TRBD2. Here the CDR3 reads CASSFVSGLAGSYTYNEQFF. Here the CDR3 DNA reads TGTGCCAGCAGCTTTGTATCGGGACTAGCGGGATCCTATACCTACAATGAGCAGTTCTTC.